This entry features one T cell receptor beta chain sequence. In the original processing: Researchers report that nucleated cell counts were estimated from reference gene primer amplification. Here immunoSEQ multiplex PCR was the method, and the copy in TCRdb shows in-frame clones only, minus some. D and trimming come from the DNA, and the V and J calls and clone size come from that table. The sample has roughly 67,000 clones, 70% to 90% seen once. With 1 base removed from V and 2 bases from J, the gap between germline ends came to 13 bases. The CDR3 loop spans 16 amino acids. From germline, CDR1 is SEHNR and CDR2 FQNEAQ (reference sequence). The data originate from a study of blood T cell repertoires in COVID-19. The wider study: Specimens from acute and convalescent COVID-19 originated in the United States, Italy and Spain.

What was sequenced was peripheral blood. J is TRBJ2-3 and V is TRBV7-9; a possible D gene is TRBD1 (6 bases). This sequence originates from a woman aged 55-75 years with acute or convalescent COVID-19. The CDR3 nucleotides read TGTGCCAGCAGCTTAGTAGGGGGTATCGACACAGATACGCAGTATTTT. It yields the protein CASSLVGGIDTDTQYF.